The 14 T cell receptor beta chains in this list originate from one sample, sequenced in a study of technical replicates of blood from several donors. The data were produced by immunoSEQ multiplex PCR, yet TCRdb's version contains in-frame clones alone and is incomplete. The table has more than 75,000 clones, around 94% seen once. The sequenced sample was T cells isolated from PBMCs. The receptors were sampled from a human donor in good health.

The chain joins TRBV18 to TRBJ1-4, with D hard to call. This CDR3 is built from 15 residues. Trimming took 3 bases from V and 4 from J, leaving 12 bases between them. The germline gives CDR1 KGHSH, CDR2 LQKENI. The CDR3 DNA follows: TGTGCCAGCTCACCTCCAGGATCCCTTAATGAAAAACTGTTTTTT. Its protein product is CASSPPGSLNEKLFF.

V usage is TRBV5-4 and J usage is TRBJ2-1; a possible D gene is TRBD2 (6 bases). Trimming took off 4 bases at V and 6 bases at J, with 11 bases between the two ends. The germline CDR1 and CDR2 sequences are SGHNT and YYREEE (reference sequence). The CDR3 loop spans 13 amino acids. CDR3 bases: TGTGCCAGCAGCCTAGGAGGGCCCAATGAGCAGTTCTTC. This encodes CASSLGGPNEQFF.

This chain connects TRBV4-1 to TRBJ1-1; D is perhaps TRBD1 (5 bases). The CDR3 spans 15 residues. V was shortened by 0 bases and J by 3 bases, with 11 bases between the two germline ends. Germline CDR1 and CDR2: MGHRA and YSYEKL. CDR3: CASSQDREPDTEAFF. In DNA, the CDR3 is TGCGCCAGCAGCCAAGACAGGGAACCAGACACTGAAGCTTTCTTT.

The chain carries TRBV13 and TRBJ1-1; the match to TRBD1 covers 7 bases. V lost 6 bases and J lost 12; bases outside the gene matches: 10. This CDR3 has 12 residues. Germline lookup yields CDR1 PRHDT and CDR2 FYEKMQ (reference sequence). CDR3 region: CASSSGQAISFF. The DNA of the CDR3 is TGTGCCAGCAGTTCCGGACAGGCGATATCTTTCTTT.

J is TRBJ2-5 and V is TRBV2, with TRBD2 matching 7 bases. Germline trimming cut 8 bases from V and 3 bases from J; bases unmatched to any gene: 6. The germline V gene encodes CDR1 SNHLY and CDR2 FYNNEI. This CDR3 is 13 amino acids long. CDR3 DNA: TGTGCCAGCTTCGGTGGACTAGAAGAGACCCAGTACTTC. Translating gives CASFGGLEETQYF.

V and J are TRBV15 and TRBJ2-7; possible D gene TRBD2, 6 bases. The germline CDR1 and CDR2 sequences are LNHNV and YYDKDF (reference sequence). CDR3 length: 14 residues. Trimming removed 4 bases at V and 4 bases at J, with 14 bases between. CDR3 protein: CATSTWRGTYEQYF. The CDR3 DNA is TGTGCCACCAGCACCTGGAGGGGAACATACGAGCAGTACTTC.

V is TRBV5-1 and J is TRBJ2-7, with TRBD2 identical over 11 bases. The germline V gene encodes CDR1 SGHRS and CDR2 YFSETQ. After removal of 0 bases from V and 0 bases from J, the junction contained 23 bases not matched to a gene. The CDR3 length is 23 residues. In DNA form, the CDR3 reads TGCGCCAGCAGCTTGGCCGAGACAGAAAATTCCGGACTAGCGGGCCGTATCTCCTACGAGCAGTACTTC. The encoded protein is CASSLAETENSGLAGRISYEQYF.

The chain joins TRBV6-5 to TRBJ1-2, with D possibly matching TRBD1 (5 bases). The CDR3 is 15 residues long. V was pared by 7 bases and J by 1 base, with 16 bases between. Germline V gene data show CDR1 as MNHEY and CDR2 as SVGAGI. This chain's CDR3 is CASNALRGDNYGYTF. The CDR3 DNA reads TGTGCCAGCAACGCTCTCCGGGGGGATAACTATGGCTACACCTTC.

Concerning this clone itself: This likely comes from a read error, as the CDR3 has no conserved phenylalanine or tryptophan at its end. The DNA is omitted, as the CDR3 cannot be located on it reliably, and the CDR3 follows TCRdb's listing. Here the CDR3 reads CASSKALVR. The chain is built from TRBV6-5 and TRBJ2-6; the tabulated D call, TRBD2, remains unverified against the DNA. Germline CDR1 is MNHEY and CDR2 is SVGAGI. The CDR3 adds up to 9 amino acids, both ends counted.

The J gene is TRBJ2-1, the V gene TRBV29-1; 8 bases match TRBD2. The CDR3 has 14 residues. V lost 2 bases to trimming and J lost 7 bases; unmatched junction nucleotides: 7. Germline CDR1 and CDR2: SQVTM and ANQGSEA. CDR3: CSVESGTSRNEQFF. The CDR3 DNA follows: TGCAGCGTTGAATCCGGGACTAGTCGGAATGAGCAGTTCTTC.

The rearrangement uses TRBV4-3 and TRBJ1-1, with D maybe TRBD1 (5 bases). From germline, CDR1 is LGHNA and CDR2 YSLEER. V gave up 3 bases and J gave up 2 bases, with 13 bases separating them. This CDR3 region has 15 residues. This chain's CDR3 is CASSQLKTANTEAFF. DNA for the CDR3: TGCGCCAGCAGCCAGTTAAAGACAGCCAACACTGAAGCTTTCTTT.

Here the CDR3 DNA reads TGTGCCAGCAGGACAGGGGGCTATGGCTACACCTTC. Residues: CASRTGGYGYTF. V usage is TRBV28 and J usage is TRBJ1-2; 9 bases match TRBD1. V trimming: 6 bases; J trimming: 4 bases; junction bases outside the gene matches: 0. Germline CDR1 MDHEN, CDR2 SYDVKM. The CDR3 contains 12 residues.

V and J are TRBV29-1 and TRBJ2-3; D might be TRBD1 (6 bases). Germline V gives CDR1 SQVTM, CDR2 ANQGSEA. The CDR3 is 14 amino acids. With 6 bases removed from V and 4 bases from J, the gap between germline ends came to 17 bases. Written as DNA, the CDR3 is TGCAGCGTCCACCGGGACACTCTCCCAGATACGCAGTATTTT. Translating it yields CSVHRDTLPDTQYF.

The chain uses TRBV10-3 and TRBJ1-1; possible D gene TRBD1, 5 bases. CDR1 and CDR2 (germline): ENHRY, SYGVKD. The V end lost 7 bases, the J end lost 1 base, and 10 bases lay between the germline ends. The CDR3 covers 13 residues. The DNA for the CDR3 is TGTGCCATCACTACAGACAGGAACACTGAAGCTTTCTTT. It translates to CAITTDRNTEAFF.